Given below is one T cell receptor (beta chain) in context. TCRdb analysed the 5' RACE reads with MiXCR anew, one entry per CDR3 protein. The table records about 400,000 distinct CDR3 sequences, around a tenth of them present only once. Germline CDR1 reads SQVTM; CDR2 reads ANQGSEA. The CDR3 length is 13 residues. V was pared by 5 bases and J by 4 bases, with 12 bases between. These data belong to a study of T cells after yellow fever vaccination. The source is a man between 18 and 35 years old who received the YFV17D yellow fever vaccine. The chain carries TRBV29-1 and TRBJ1-3; TRBD1 is a possible D gene (5 bases). Sequenced here: PBMCs, sampled on the day of the first yellow fever vaccination. This CDR3 reads CSVRGTAGNTIYF. DNA of the CDR3: TGCAGCGTTCGCGGGACTGCCGGAAACACCATATATTTT. Together with reference TRBV29-1 and TRBJ1-3, the CDR3 gives the full variable domain: SAVISQKPSRDICQRGTSLTIQCQVDSQVTMMFWYRQQPGQSLTLIATANQGSEATYESGFVIDKFPISRPNLTFSTLTVSNMSPEDSSIYLCSVRGTAGNTIYFGEGSWLTVV.